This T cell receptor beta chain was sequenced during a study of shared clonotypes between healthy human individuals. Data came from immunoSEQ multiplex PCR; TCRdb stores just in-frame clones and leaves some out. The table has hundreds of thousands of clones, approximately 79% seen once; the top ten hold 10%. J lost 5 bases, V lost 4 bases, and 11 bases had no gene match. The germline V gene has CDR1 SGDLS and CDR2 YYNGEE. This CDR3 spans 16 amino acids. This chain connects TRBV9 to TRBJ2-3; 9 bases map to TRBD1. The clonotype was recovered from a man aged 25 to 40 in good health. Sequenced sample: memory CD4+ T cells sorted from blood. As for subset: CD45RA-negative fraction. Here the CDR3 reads CASSHSRDRVKDTQYF. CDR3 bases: TGTGCCAGCAGCCATAGCAGGGACAGGGTAAAAGATACGCAGTATTTT.